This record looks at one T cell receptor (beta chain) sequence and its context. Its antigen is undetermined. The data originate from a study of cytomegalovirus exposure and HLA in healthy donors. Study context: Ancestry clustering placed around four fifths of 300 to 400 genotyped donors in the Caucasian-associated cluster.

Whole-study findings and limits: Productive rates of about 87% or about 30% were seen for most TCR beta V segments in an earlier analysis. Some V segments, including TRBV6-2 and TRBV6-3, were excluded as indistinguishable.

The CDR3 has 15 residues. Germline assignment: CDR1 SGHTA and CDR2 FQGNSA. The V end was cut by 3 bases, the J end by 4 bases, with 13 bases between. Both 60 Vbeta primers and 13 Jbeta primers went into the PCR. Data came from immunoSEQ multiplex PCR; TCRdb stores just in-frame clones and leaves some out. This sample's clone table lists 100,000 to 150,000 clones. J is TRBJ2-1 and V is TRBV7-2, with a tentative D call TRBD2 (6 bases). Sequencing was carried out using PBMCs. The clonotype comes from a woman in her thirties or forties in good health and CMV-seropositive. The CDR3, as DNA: TGTGCCAGCAGCTTTGCAGCGGAGGGGTACAATGAGCAGTTCTTC. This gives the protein CASSFAAEGYNEQFF.